What follows are 20 T cell receptor beta chains derived from one specimen sequenced in a study of control samples from healthy donors and cancer patients. The table came from immunoSEQ multiplex PCR; TCRdb's copy has only in-frame clones and leaves some out. The sample includes fewer than 120,000 clones, 70% to 90% seen only once; the top ten take around 3.5%. Sequenced material: PBMCs. The receptors originated from a woman in her sixties with lung cancer.

This chain joins TRBV5-6 and TRBJ2-2; 8 bases match TRBD1. The CDR3 spans 15 residues. The V and J ends lost 3 bases and 5 bases, in that order; junction bases with no gene match: 6. The germline V gene encodes CDR1 SGHDT and CDR2 YYEEEE. The CDR3 DNA reads as TGTGCCAGCAGCTATGGACAGGGCCGAACCGGGGAGCTGTTTTTT. Residues: CASSYGQGRTGELFF.

The chain has TRBV4-3 and TRBJ2-7, with 7 bases that match TRBD1. CDR3 length: 17 residues. Looked up from germline, CDR1 is LGHNA and CDR2 is YSLEER. V was pared by 3 bases and J by 2 bases, with 13 bases of the junction left unmatched. DNA for the CDR3: TGCGCCAGCAGCCACAGAAGGGGCCAGGGGGTCCCCTACGAGCAGTACTTC. Amino acids: CASSHRRGQGVPYEQYF.

This chain joins TRBV10-2 and TRBJ1-5; a weak D match, TRBD1 (5 bases). This CDR3 comprises 15 residues. Germline V gives CDR1 WSHSY, CDR2 SAAADI. Trimming stripped 3 bases from V and 4 bases from J, with 13 bases between. The CDR3 sequence is CASSEQDTSNQPQHF. Here the CDR3 DNA reads TGCGCCAGCAGTGAACAGGACACCTCAAATCAGCCCCAGCATTTT.

The V call is TRBV29-1, the J call TRBJ2-1; TRBD1 might be the D (6 bases). Germline CDR1 is SQVTM and CDR2 is ANQGSEA. The CDR3 length is 15 residues. Trimming pared 4 bases from V and 2 bases from J, leaving 15 bases between. Here the CDR3 DNA reads TGCAGCGTTGGAGGGGGATCGGGAACCTACAATGAGCAGTTCTTC. Residues: CSVGGGSGTYNEQFF.

The chain is built from TRBV11-2 and TRBJ2-7; D unclear. V was pared by 5 bases and J by 6 bases, with 11 bases between. CDR1 is SGHAT, CDR2 FQNNGV, per germline. This CDR3 is built from 12 residues. The CDR3 nucleotides are TGTGCCAGCAGCCAAGGAGTGGGCGAGCAGTACTTC. Amino acids: CASSQGVGEQYF.

The chain employs TRBV6-5 and TRBJ1-5; D unresolved. V was cut by 6 bases and J by 11 bases, with 8 bases left in between. This CDR3 has 10 amino acids. The germline gives CDR1 MNHEY, CDR2 SVGAGI. CDR3 region: CASRDFSQHF. The CDR3 DNA reads as TGTGCCAGCAGAGATTTCTCCCAGCATTTT.

The rearrangement uses TRBV28 and TRBJ2-3; 8 bases map to TRBD2. The CDR3 covers 16 residues. The V and J ends lost 2 bases and 0 bases, in that order; junction bases with no gene match: 4. From germline, CDR1 is MDHEN and CDR2 SYDVKM. CDR3 sequence (DNA): TGTGCCAGCAGTTTACCCGCTAGCGGGAGCACAGATACGCAGTATTTT. Translated: CASSLPASGSTDTQYF.

This clone is a singleton in its sample. The rearrangement joins TRBV5-4 to TRBJ2-3, with TRBD2 matching 9 bases. Per germline, CDR1 SGHNT and CDR2 YYREEE (reference sequence). The CDR3 length is 15 residues. J lost 4 bases, V lost 1 base, and 4 bases had no gene match. CDR3 bases: TGTGCCAGCAGCTTGAGGACTAGCGTCGCAGATACGCAGTATTTT. Its protein product is CASSLRTSVADTQYF.

The chain carries TRBV24-1 and TRBJ1-2; D may be TRBD1 (5 bases). The CDR3 is 14 residues long. The V end lost 5 bases, the J end lost 3 bases, and 12 bases lay between the germline ends. Germline values: CDR1 KGHDR, CDR2 SFDVKD. The CDR3 spells CATSVWGRDYGYTF. Written as DNA, the CDR3 is TGTGCCACCAGTGTGTGGGGCCGCGACTATGGCTACACCTTC.

The V gene is TRBV6-5, the J gene TRBJ2-3, with 10 positions matching TRBD1. This CDR3 contains 15 residues. The germline V gene has CDR1 MNHEY and CDR2 SVGAGI. With 9 bases clipped from V and 0 bases from J, the junction kept 6 bases outside the gene matches. The CDR3 loop reads CASIDRGPSTDTQYF. For the CDR3, the DNA is TGTGCCAGTATAGACAGGGGGCCTAGCACAGATACGCAGTATTTT.

The V and J genes are TRBV2 and TRBJ1-1, with D maybe TRBD1 (5 bases). Germline V gene data show CDR1 as SNHLY and CDR2 as FYNNEI. The CDR3 has 13 amino acids. The V gene lost 6 bases and the J gene lost 5 bases, with 13 bases spanning the gap. CDR3 bases: TGTGCCAGCAGGACAGACATGGGGACTGAAGCTTTCTTT. It specifies CASRTDMGTEAFF.

The rearrangement uses TRBV5-1 and TRBJ1-1; D not certain. V lost 1 base, J lost 4 bases, and 17 bases lay in between. The CDR3 loop spans 16 amino acids. CDR1 SGHRS and CDR2 YFSETQ come from the germline V gene. The CDR3 here is CASSLTELTSGTEAFF. As DNA, the CDR3 is TGCGCCAGCAGCTTGACCGAACTAACCTCAGGCACTGAAGCTTTCTTT.

This chain uses TRBV21-1 with TRBJ1-2; TRBD1 was called by the table and not checked on the DNA. TRBV21-1 is designated a pseudogene. The CDR3 covers 13 residues. The CDR3 reads CASRGTEGLGYTF. The CDR3 coding sequence is TGTGCCAGCAGAGGGACAGAAGGCCTTGGCTACACCTTC.

This clone was seen just once. The V and J genes are TRBV27 and TRBJ2-3, with 13 bases lining up with TRBD2. V dropped 6 bases and J dropped 3; count of bases not matched to a gene: 12. Germline CDR1 and CDR2: MNHEY and SMNVEV (reference sequence). The CDR3 consists of 18 residues. The CDR3: CASRPLAGGPLATDTQYF. CDR3 nucleotide sequence: TGTGCCAGCAGACCACTAGCGGGAGGGCCCCTCGCAACAGATACGCAGTATTTT.

The chain recombines TRBV5-1 with TRBJ1-2; D remains ambiguous. Germline CDR1 SGHRS, CDR2 YFSETQ. The CDR3 has 18 amino acids. V was cut by 1 base and J by 6 bases, with 25 bases left in between. CDR3 nucleotides: TGCGCCAGCAGCTTGTACCCCCGGGTAGGCTCTTCTTTGGATGGCTACACCTTC. Its protein product is CASSLYPRVGSSLDGYTF.

The V and J genes are TRBV19 and TRBJ2-7, with D possibly TRBD1 on 6 matching bases. With 1 base removed from V and 4 bases from J, the gap between germline ends came to 17 bases. Germline CDR1 and CDR2: LNHDA and SQIVND (reference sequence). This CDR3 has 16 residues. The CDR3 bases are TGTGCCAGTAGTATAGGACCCGCACAGGGTAGGTACGAGCAGTACTTC. The encoded protein is CASSIGPAQGRYEQYF.

Here the CDR3 DNA reads TGTGCCAGCAGCCAATCAATATCCAGGACGGCTGCCTACGAGCAGTACTTC. Translation gives CASSQSISRTAAYEQYF. V gene TRBV3-1 (or the pseudogene TRBV3-2) combines with J gene TRBJ2-7; D is undetermined. V was cut by 2 bases and J by 2 bases, with 19 bases left in between. The germline CDR1 and CDR2 sequences are LGHDT and YNNKEL (reference sequence). The CDR3 is 17 residues long.

This clone showed up just a few times. The rearrangement links TRBV11-2 to TRBJ2-5; perhaps TRBD2 as D (5 bases). Germline loops: CDR1 SGHAT, CDR2 FQNNGV. The CDR3 runs to 14 residues. V was pared by 5 bases and J by 5 bases, with 15 bases between. The CDR3 region has the DNA TGTGCCAGCAGCCGCTCCAACGGGGAGGAGACCCAGTACTTC. The encoded protein is CASSRSNGEETQYF.

V is TRBV2 and J is TRBJ1-2; D ambiguous. This CDR3 contains 13 residues. Per the germline V gene, CDR1 is SNHLY and CDR2 is FYNNEI. Trimming removed 7 bases at V and 5 bases at J, with 14 bases between. CDR3 DNA sequence: TGTGCCAGCATAGAGGGAGCCGGTTATGGCTACACCTTC. It translates to CASIEGAGYGYTF.

This chain uses TRBV18 with TRBJ2-2; possibly TRBD1 for D (6 bases). CDR1 and CDR2 (germline): KGHSH, LQKENI. The V end lost 0 bases, the J end lost 7 bases, and 12 bases lay between the germline ends. The CDR3 sequence is 15 residues long. The CDR3 reads CASSPPTGGHGELFF. The CDR3 DNA sequence: TGTGCCAGCTCACCACCGACAGGTGGGCACGGGGAGCTGTTTTTT.